The 23 T cell receptor beta chains listed next were all sequenced from one sample in a study of post-analysis software for immune sequencing data. For these TCRs, the target antigens are not known. Overall study results and limits: In patients, TRBV5-6, TRBV5-1 and TRBV20-1 belonged to five TRBV segments found more frequently than in controls.

Incorporated into the TCR beta cDNA libraries were unique molecular identifiers, which served to reduce PCR and sequencing biases. From the PCR reads, TCRdb called clonotypes with MiXCR, one entry per CDR3 protein. This table has 800,000 to 950,000 distinct CDR3 sequences, 53% appearing once. The sample taken for sequencing was blood. Receptors originate from a girl aged 5 to 17 with multiple sclerosis.

The chain joins TRBV7-2 to TRBJ2-7; tentatively, D is TRBD1 or TRBD2 (5 bases each). The ends were cut back, 2 bases at V and 3 bases at J, with 11 bases in the middle. The germline gives CDR1 SGHTA, CDR2 FQGNSA. The CDR3 covers 14 residues. The CDR3 here is CASSLRRGGYEQYF. CDR3 DNA: TGTGCCAGCAGCTTAAGACGGGGCGGCTACGAGCAGTACTTC. Full variable domain (outside the CDR3, taken from reference TRBV7-2 and TRBJ2-7): GAGVSQSPSNKVTEKGKDVELRCDPISGHTALYWYRQSLGQGLEFLIYFQGNSAPDKSGLPSDRFSAERTGGSVSTLTIQRTQQEDSAVYLCASSLRRGGYEQYFGPGTRLTVT.

This CDR3 reads CASSPGRARDTDTQYF. The CDR3 bases are TGTGCCAGCAGTCCAGGGAGGGCTAGGGACACAGATACGCAGTATTTT. The gene calls are TRBV12-3 or TRBV12-4 and TRBJ2-3; TRBD2 aligns across 7 bases. CDR3 length: 16 residues. The V gene end was trimmed by 5 bases and the J gene end by 2 bases; junction bases not matched to a gene: 10.

The sample holds a few counts of this clonotype. The chain is built from TRBV20-1 and TRBJ2-7; tentative D call: TRBD1 (6 bases). Germline CDR1 reads DFQATT; CDR2 reads SNEGSKA (reference sequence). V dropped 0 bases and J dropped 3 bases, with 9 bases sitting between them. This CDR3 contains 13 residues. CDR3 sequence reads: CSAREYRDYEQYF. The CDR3 region has the DNA TGCAGTGCTAGAGAATACAGGGACTACGAGCAGTACTTC.

The V and J genes are TRBV4-1 and TRBJ2-3, with TRBD2 matching 9 bases. V lost 1 base to trimming and J lost 2 bases; unmatched junction nucleotides: 7. Germline assignment: CDR1 MGHRA and CDR2 YSYEKL. The CDR3 is 17 amino acids. CDR3 nucleotide sequence: TGCGCCAGCAGCCAAGGCGGATCTAGCGGGGCCACAGATACGCAGTATTTT. Translating it yields CASSQGGSSGATDTQYF.

This chain connects TRBV6-6 to TRBJ2-7; 8 bases are shared with TRBD2. Germline V lookup: CDR1 MNHNY, CDR2 SVGAGI (reference sequence). The CDR3 totals 16 residues. Trimming took 7 bases from V and 7 from J; bases not matched to a gene: 18. CDR3 region: CASTFRPTSALIEQYF. For the CDR3, the DNA is TGTGCCAGCACCTTCCGACCGACTAGCGCCTTAATAGAGCAGTACTTC.

This chain uses TRBV5-1 with TRBJ2-3, with TRBD1 identical over 10 bases. The CDR3 runs to 15 residues. Germline values: CDR1 SGHRS, CDR2 YFSETQ. With 6 bases clipped from V and 2 bases from J, the junction kept 6 bases outside the gene matches. CDR3 DNA: TGCGCCAGCATCCGGGACAGGGGACCCACAGATACGCAGTATTTT. Its protein product is CASIRDRGPTDTQYF.

This sequence joins TRBV29-1 and TRBJ2-7, with TRBD1 as a possible D gene (6 bases). The germline gives CDR1 SQVTM, CDR2 ANQGSEA. Trimming took off 6 bases at V and 0 bases at J, with 12 bases between the two ends. The CDR3 spans 13 residues. The CDR3 coding sequence is TGCAGCGTCAAGGGGGTCCTCTCCTACGAGCAGTACTTC. This encodes CSVKGVLSYEQYF.

The rearrangement uses TRBV6-2 or TRBV6-3 and TRBJ2-3; 8 nucleotides match TRBD2. The CDR3 length is 20 residues. Germline V gene data show CDR1 as MNHEY and CDR2 as SVGEGT. J was trimmed by 1 base and V by 2 bases; bases with no gene match: 17. The CDR3: CASSYPTGTRGGLGTDTQYF. The CDR3 DNA reads as TGTGCCAGCAGTTACCCAACCGGGACTAGAGGCGGACTCGGCACAGATACGCAGTATTTT.

This clonotype was found a few times. The chain has TRBV5-5 and TRBJ2-5; D ambiguous. The CDR3 has 15 amino acids. CDR1 SGHKS and CDR2 YYEKEE come from the germline V gene (reference sequence). V was pared by 2 bases and J by 1 base, with 12 bases between. CDR3 in amino acids: CASSFRRPSQETQYF. The CDR3 DNA sequence: TGTGCCAGCAGCTTTCGCAGACCAAGCCAAGAGACCCAGTACTTC.

The chain employs TRBV7-9 and TRBJ2-7; D is unresolved. Germline CDR1 SEHNR, CDR2 FQNEAQ (reference sequence). CDR3 length equals 13 residues. V was trimmed by 5 bases and J by 3 bases, leaving 11 bases between them. This CDR3 is CASSNGLGYEQYF. In nucleotides, the CDR3 is TGTGCCAGCAGCAATGGGTTAGGCTACGAGCAGTACTTC.

This clonotype showed up just a few times. The chain is built from TRBV29-1 and TRBJ2-1; no reliable D call. V lost 1 base and J 1 base, leaving 8 bases between the germline ends. The CDR3 totals 14 residues. Germline V gene sequence: CDR1 SQVTM, CDR2 ANQGSEA. CDR3 DNA: TGCAGCGTTGAAGGACATTGGTCCTACAATGAGCAGTTCTTC. It translates to CSVEGHWSYNEQFF.

This sequence joins TRBV12-3 or TRBV12-4 and TRBJ1-4, with no clear D. This CDR3 region has 13 residues. Trimming removed 4 bases at V and 6 bases at J, with 9 bases between. The CDR3 sequence is CASSSRFDEKLFF. In nucleotides, the CDR3 is TGTGCCAGCAGTTCGAGGTTCGATGAAAAACTGTTTTTT.

The rearrangement links TRBV10-3 to TRBJ2-5; D might be TRBD1 (6 bases). CDR3 length: 12 residues. In germline, CDR1 is ENHRY, CDR2 SYGVKD. V lost 6 bases and J 2 bases, leaving 7 bases between the germline ends. CDR3 sequence: CAIRDSQETQYF. The CDR3 bases are TGTGCCATCAGGGACAGTCAAGAGACCCAGTACTTC.

V usage is TRBV5-1 and J usage is TRBJ1-4, with TRBD1 identical over 8 bases. V was pared by 5 bases and J by 5 bases, with 8 bases of the junction left unmatched. Germline V lookup: CDR1 SGHRS, CDR2 YFSETQ. CDR3 size: 15 residues. Here the CDR3 DNA reads TGCGCCAGCAGTCCGATGACAGGGGAAAATGAAAAACTGTTTTTT. This sequence encodes CASSPMTGENEKLFF.

The chain uses TRBV6-2 or TRBV6-3 and TRBJ2-7, with 8 bases aligning to TRBD2. The V gene end was trimmed by 6 bases and the J gene end by 2 bases; junction bases not matched to a gene: 6. Germline V gene data show CDR1 as MNHEY and CDR2 as SVGEGT. The CDR3 is 14 residues long. CDR3 protein: CASSYSGTPYEQYF. The CDR3 DNA follows: TGTGCCAGCAGCTATAGCGGGACCCCCTACGAGCAGTACTTC.

The V and J genes are TRBV10-3 and TRBJ2-3; the match to TRBD2 covers 10 bases. The CDR3 has 16 amino acids. In germline, CDR1 is ENHRY, CDR2 SYGVKD. Trimming took 2 bases from V and 0 from J; bases not matched to a gene: 2. The CDR3 loop reads CAISEGTSESTDTQYF. The CDR3 region has the DNA TGTGCCATCAGTGAGGGGACTAGCGAGAGCACAGATACGCAGTATTTT.

This clonotype showed up just a few times. The chain carries TRBV20-1 and TRBJ2-1, with TRBD1 as a possible D gene (6 bases). The CDR3 contains 13 residues. From germline, CDR1 is DFQATT and CDR2 SNEGSKA (reference sequence). V was trimmed by 6 bases and J by 4 bases, leaving 13 bases between them. The CDR3 DNA reads TGCAGTGCCCCTCCGGGACATTACAATGAGCAGTTCTTC. Translated, it gives CSAPPGHYNEQFF.

This clonotype appeared many times. V is TRBV18 and J is TRBJ2-5; D is uncertain. The CDR3 spans 12 residues. Germline V gene data show CDR1 as KGHSH and CDR2 as LQKENI. Trimming took off 8 bases at V and 1 base at J, with 8 bases between the two ends. CDR3 bases: TGTGCCAGCAGTCCCCTCCAAGAGACCCAGTACTTC. This translates into CASSPLQETQYF.

The chain joins TRBV6-5 to TRBJ1-1; TRBD1 aligns across 9 bases. The germline V gene has CDR1 MNHEY and CDR2 SVGAGI. Unmatched junction bases numbered 12, after V lost 2 bases and J lost 2 bases. The CDR3 contains 18 residues. CDR3 coding DNA: TGTGCCAGCAGTTACCCACCACAGGGGGCGCCGACCAACACTGAAGCTTTCTTT. The encoded protein is CASSYPPQGAPTNTEAFF.

This chain links TRBV14 with TRBJ2-5, with 8 bases that match TRBD1. The end of the DNA fits TRBJ2-7 better, so the J call may be wrong. The germline V gene has CDR1 SGHDN and CDR2 FVKESK. CDR3 size: 14 residues. CDR3 sequence: CASSQAGTGGEQYF. CDR3 sequence (DNA): TGTGCCAGCAGCCAAGCGGGGACAGGCGGCGAGCAGTACTTC.

This clonotype was seen a handful of times. The V gene is TRBV5-1, the J gene TRBJ1-6, with TRBD1 identical over 8 bases. The CDR3 contains 12 residues. The ends lost 5 bases at V and 8 bases at J; junction bases unmatched: 0. Germline loops: CDR1 SGHRS, CDR2 YFSETQ. The CDR3 DNA is TGCGCCAGCAGGACAGGGGATTCACCCCTCCACTTT. Protein product: CASRTGDSPLHF.

The chain is built from TRBV7-9 and TRBJ2-3; weak D call: TRBD2 (6 bases). The CDR3 is made up of 13 amino acids. Looked up from germline, CDR1 is SEHNR and CDR2 is FQNEAQ (reference sequence). Trimming took 8 bases from V and 6 from J, leaving 15 bases between them. This chain's CDR3 is CASRRRGADTQYF. CDR3 sequence (DNA): TGTGCCAGCCGCCGGCGGGGCGCCGATACGCAGTATTTT.

The CDR3 nucleotides read TGTGCCAGCAGTTTCGCCGACAGGGGCCCATACAATGAGCAGTTCTTC. This codes for CASSFADRGPYNEQFF. V is TRBV3-1 and J is TRBJ2-1, with 8 nucleotides matching TRBD1. Germline CDR1 reads LGHDT; CDR2 reads YNNKEL (reference sequence). The J segment lost 4 bases and the V segment lost 6 bases, leaving 11 bases of the junction unmatched. There are 16 residues in the CDR3.